The next 19 T cell receptor beta chains were all read from a single sample in a study of cytomegalovirus exposure and HLA in healthy donors. The data were produced by immunoSEQ multiplex PCR, yet TCRdb's version contains in-frame clones alone and is incomplete. The table has fewer than 200,000 clones, 85% seen once. Sample: PBMCs. These receptors came from a man aged 18 to 30 in good health and CMV-seropositive.

The genes are TRBV30 and TRBJ2-7; 9 positions match TRBD2. V lost 2 bases and J lost 3; bases outside the gene matches: 8. CDR3 length: 15 residues. Germline assignment: CDR1 GTSNPN and CDR2 SVGIG (reference sequence). CDR3 region: CAWSQGLAGLYEQYF. CDR3 nucleotides: TGTGCCTGGAGTCAAGGGCTAGCGGGACTCTACGAGCAGTACTTC.

The genes are TRBV10-3 and TRBJ2-3; tentatively, D is TRBD2 (6 bases). The germline gives CDR1 ENHRY, CDR2 SYGVKD. The V end lost 2 bases, the J end lost 1 base, and 10 bases lay between the germline ends. The CDR3 sequence is 15 residues long. DNA for the CDR3: TGTGCCATCAGTGAGGGAGCGGGTCGCACAGATACGCAGTATTTT. This gives the protein CAISEGAGRTDTQYF.

The chain employs TRBV5-1 and TRBJ2-2; D is possibly TRBD1 (6 bases). Trimming pared 4 bases from V and 6 bases from J, leaving 16 bases between. Germline lookup yields CDR1 SGHRS and CDR2 YFSETQ. This CDR3 region has 15 residues. CDR3 DNA: TGCGCCAGCAGCGGTAGGACAGCGGCCCCCGGGGAGCTGTTTTTT. Protein: CASSGRTAAPGELFF.

The chain combines TRBV19 with TRBJ2-7; D gene ambiguous. Trimming took 3 bases from V and 2 from J, leaving 11 bases between them. CDR1 is LNHDA, CDR2 SQIVND, per germline (reference sequence). CDR3 length: 14 amino acids. The CDR3 DNA reads TGTGCCAGTAGTATCCCCGGAGACGCCTACGAGCAGTACTTC. This codes for CASSIPGDAYEQYF.

The V and J genes are TRBV6-5 and TRBJ2-7; D is undetermined. The germline gives CDR1 MNHEY, CDR2 SVGAGI. Trimming cost V 6 bases and J 3 bases, with 9 bases left between them. There are 12 residues in the CDR3. The CDR3 protein is CASRPNYYEQYF. In DNA form, the CDR3 reads TGTGCCAGCAGGCCGAACTACTACGAGCAGTACTTC.

The genes are TRBV7-9 and TRBJ2-7; D ambiguous. The CDR3 runs 14 residues. The germline V and J ends were trimmed by 5 bases and 0 bases, with 11 bases remaining between them. CDR1 and CDR2 (germline): SEHNR, FQNEAQ (reference sequence). The CDR3 DNA is TGTGCCAGCAGCCTCGCGACTCGCTCCTACGAGCAGTACTTC. This translates into CASSLATRSYEQYF.

V usage is TRBV7-9 and J usage is TRBJ2-3, with D tentatively TRBD2 (5 bases). CDR3 size: 13 residues. The V gene lost 5 bases and the J gene lost 6 bases, with 12 bases spanning the gap. Germline V gene sequence: CDR1 SEHNR, CDR2 FQNEAQ (reference sequence). CDR3 bases: TGTGCCAGCAGCCGTGAAATAGCGGATACGCAGTATTTT. Protein: CASSREIADTQYF.

V is TRBV7-3 and J is TRBJ2-1; perhaps TRBD2 as D (5 bases). Germline CDR1 SGHTA, CDR2 FQGTGA. V was shortened by 0 bases and J by 5 bases, with 11 bases between the two germline ends. The length of the CDR3 is 15 residues. The CDR3 spells CASSLTGSGDNEQFF. The CDR3 DNA sequence: TGTGCCAGCAGCTTAACGGGATCCGGGGACAATGAGCAGTTCTTC.

The rearrangement links TRBV5-1 to TRBJ1-2; D may be TRBD1 (5 bases). The germline gives CDR1 SGHRS, CDR2 YFSETQ. Trimming took 4 bases from V and 6 from J, leaving 19 bases between them. The CDR3 contains 15 residues. CDR3 loop: CASSPGGWEENGYTF. The CDR3 DNA is TGCGCCAGCAGCCCCGGGGGATGGGAGGAGAATGGCTACACCTTC. Full variable domain (rest looked up from reference TRBV5-1 and TRBJ1-2): KAGVTQTPRYLIKTRGQQVTLSCSPISGHRSVSWYQQTPGQGLQFLFEYFSETQRNKGNFPGRFSGRQFSNSRSEMNVSTLELGDSALYLCASSPGGWEENGYTFGSGTRLTVV.

A remark on this clone: Other DNA sequences within the sample encode an identical CDR3. The rearrangement uses TRBV9 and TRBJ2-7; 8 bases map to TRBD1. V shed 0 bases, J shed 7 bases, and the junction held 9 bases outside the gene matches. The CDR3 is 15 residues long. Germline values: CDR1 SGDLS, CDR2 YYNGEE. The CDR3 region is CASSVGQGATWEQYF. In DNA form, the CDR3 reads TGTGCCAGCAGCGTAGGCCAGGGGGCTACTTGGGAGCAGTACTTC.

This clone appeared once. J is TRBJ2-5 and V is TRBV6-5; 8 bases align to TRBD2. The CDR3 runs to 14 residues. J lost 2 bases, V lost 7 bases, and 6 bases had no gene match. CDR1 and CDR2 (germline): MNHEY, SVGAGI. The CDR3 is CASKRGLQQETQYF. DNA of the CDR3: TGTGCCAGCAAGCGGGGGCTACAACAAGAGACCCAGTACTTC.

The chain joins TRBV2 to TRBJ1-2; D may be TRBD1 (6 bases). The CDR3 length is 15 residues. In germline, CDR1 is SNHLY, CDR2 FYNNEI. Deletions cut 8 bases from V and 0 bases from J, with 16 bases between. The CDR3 protein is CASGAGHLANYGYTF. In DNA form, the CDR3 reads TGTGCCAGCGGTGCGGGACACCTAGCTAACTATGGCTACACCTTC.

The chain combines TRBV5-1 with TRBJ1-1, with a possible D match to TRBD1 (6 bases). Germline assignment: CDR1 SGHRS and CDR2 YFSETQ. Trimming left V 7 bases short and J 5 bases short, with 18 bases between. This CDR3 has 14 residues. DNA of the CDR3: TGCGCCAGCCGTGGGGGCAGGGGCGTAACTGAAGCTTTCTTT. Amino acid sequence: CASRGGRGVTEAFF.

The genes are TRBV6-5 and TRBJ1-1; tentatively, D is TRBD1 (5 bases). The CDR3 sequence is 14 residues long. CDR1 is MNHEY and CDR2 is SVGAGI in the germline V gene. V was clipped by 8 bases and J by 5 bases, with 18 bases between them. The CDR3 DNA follows: TGTGCCAGCCACTTACCAGGGAGGAGGACTGAAGCTTTCTTT. It yields the protein CASHLPGRRTEAFF.

This sequence joins TRBV30 and TRBJ2-7, with 11 bases fitting TRBD1. There are 13 residues in the CDR3. The V gene end was trimmed by 7 bases and the J gene end by 7 bases; junction bases not matched to a gene: 9. Germline V gene lookup returns CDR1 GTSNPN and CDR2 SVGIG (reference sequence). CDR3 amino acids: CALSGQGVGEQYF. CDR3 nucleotides: TGTGCCTTATCGGGACAGGGGGTGGGAGAGCAGTACTTC.

The chain is built from TRBV28 and TRBJ2-2; D is ambiguous. The germline gives CDR1 MDHEN, CDR2 SYDVKM. CDR3 length equals 15 residues. V was shortened by 5 bases and J by 0 bases, with 10 bases between the two germline ends. In DNA, the CDR3 is TGTGCCAGCAGTAGCGCCGCTGCGAACACCGGGGAGCTGTTTTTT. It specifies CASSSAAANTGELFF.

This clone was picked up one time. CDR3 DNA sequence: TGTGCCAGCGGTAGCGGGAGTAACGAGCAGTTCTTC. It yields the protein CASGSGSNEQFF. The gene calls are TRBV7-9 and TRBJ2-1; 9 positions agree with TRBD2. Germline loops: CDR1 SEHNR, CDR2 FQNEAQ (reference sequence). The CDR3 has 12 amino acids. V shed 8 bases and J 10 bases; nucleotides not matched to a gene: 6.

The chain links TRBV27 to TRBJ2-1, with 9 bases aligning to TRBD2. CDR3 size: 16 residues. J lost 8 bases, V lost 2 bases, and 10 bases had no gene match. Per the germline V gene, CDR1 is MNHEY and CDR2 is SMNVEV (reference sequence). Here the CDR3 reads CASSLRGSGRHHEQFF. The CDR3 bases are TGTGCCAGCAGTTTAAGGGGCAGCGGGAGGCACCATGAGCAGTTCTTC.

V is TRBV30 and J is TRBJ1-5, with TRBD1 as a possible D gene (5 bases). The germline CDR1 and CDR2 sequences are GTSNPN and SVGIG (reference sequence). This CDR3 is 14 amino acids long. Trimming took 0 bases from V and 2 from J, leaving 8 bases between them. The CDR3 region has the DNA TGTGCCTGGAGTGTACAGACAGGCAATCAGCCCCAGCATTTT. Residues: CAWSVQTGNQPQHF.